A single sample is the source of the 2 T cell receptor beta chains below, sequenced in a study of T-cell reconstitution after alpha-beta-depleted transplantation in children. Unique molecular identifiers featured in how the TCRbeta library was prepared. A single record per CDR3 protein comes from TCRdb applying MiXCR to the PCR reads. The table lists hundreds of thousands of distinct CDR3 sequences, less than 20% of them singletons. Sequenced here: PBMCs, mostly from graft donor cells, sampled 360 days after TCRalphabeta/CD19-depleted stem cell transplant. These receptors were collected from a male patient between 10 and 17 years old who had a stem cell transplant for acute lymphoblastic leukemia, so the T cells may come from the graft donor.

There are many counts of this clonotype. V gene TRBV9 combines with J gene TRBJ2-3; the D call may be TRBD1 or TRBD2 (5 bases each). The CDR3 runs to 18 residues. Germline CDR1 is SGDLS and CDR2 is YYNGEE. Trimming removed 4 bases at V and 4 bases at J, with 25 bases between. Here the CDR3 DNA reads TGTGCCAGCAGCTCCCGAAGAGGGGCGCTAGCTCGATCAGATACGCAGTATTTT. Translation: CASSSRRGALARSDTQYF.

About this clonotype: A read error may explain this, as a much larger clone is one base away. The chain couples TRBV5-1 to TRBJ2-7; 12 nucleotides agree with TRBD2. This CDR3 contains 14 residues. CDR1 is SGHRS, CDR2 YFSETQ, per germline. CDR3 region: CASSRLAGEYGQYF. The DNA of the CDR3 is TGCGCCAGCAGCCGACTAGCGGGAGAGTACGGGCAGTACTTC.